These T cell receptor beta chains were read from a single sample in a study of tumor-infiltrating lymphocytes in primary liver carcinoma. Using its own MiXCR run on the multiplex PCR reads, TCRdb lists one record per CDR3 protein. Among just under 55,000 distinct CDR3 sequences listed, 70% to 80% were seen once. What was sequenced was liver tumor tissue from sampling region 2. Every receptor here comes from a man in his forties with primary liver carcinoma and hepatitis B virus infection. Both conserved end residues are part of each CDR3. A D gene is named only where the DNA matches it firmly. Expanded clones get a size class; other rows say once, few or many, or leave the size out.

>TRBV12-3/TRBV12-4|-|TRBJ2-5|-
CASNSGGGWEETQNF
TGTGCTAGCAATAGTGGGGGGGGCTGGGAAGAGACCCAGAACTTC
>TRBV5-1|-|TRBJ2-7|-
CTSSLAGLAVYEQYF
TGCACCAGCAGCTTGGCAGGTCTGGCGGTCTACGAGCAGTACTTC
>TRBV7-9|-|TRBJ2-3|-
CASSLPPGGTDTQYF
TGTGCCAGCAGCCTCCCACCTGGGGGCACAGATACGCAGTATTTT
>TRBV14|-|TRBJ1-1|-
CASSQDRAEACF
TGTGCCAGTAGCCAAGACCGTGCTGAAGCTTGCTTT
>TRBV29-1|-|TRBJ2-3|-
CSVEDPVSPTDTQYF
TGCAGTGTTGAAGATCCGGTGTCCCCCACAGATACGCAGTATTTT
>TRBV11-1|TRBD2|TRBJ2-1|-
CASSLGLAGDVDNELFF
TGTGCCAGCAGCCTGGGACTAGCGGGAGATGTTGACAATGAACTGTTCTTC
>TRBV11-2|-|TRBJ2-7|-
CASTPLETAYYEQYF
TGTGCCAGCACCCCCTTGGAAACGGCCTACTACGAGCAGTATTTC
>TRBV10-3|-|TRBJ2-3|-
CAISAGESGDTQYF
TGTGCCATCAGTGCCGGGGAATCGGGAGATACGCAATATTTT
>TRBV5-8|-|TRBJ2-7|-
CASSKSVTGFYEQYF
TGTGCCAGCAGCAAAAGTGTGACGGGTTTCTACGAGCAGTACTTC
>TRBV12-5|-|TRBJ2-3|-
CASGKGRNTDTQYF
TGTGCTAGTGGAAAAGGGAGAAACACTGATACGCAGTATTTT
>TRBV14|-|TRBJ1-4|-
CDSSQRTGAGDEKLFF
TGTGACAGCAGCCAAAGAACAGGCGCGGGGGATGAAAAACTGTTTTTT
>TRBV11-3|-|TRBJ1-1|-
CVSSLAEGTESFF
TGTGTCAGCAGCTTAGCAGAGGGGACTGAATCTTTCTTT
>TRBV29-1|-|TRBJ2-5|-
CSVGGQGGETRYF
TGCAGCGTTGGAGGACAGGGAGGGGAGACTCGGTACTTC
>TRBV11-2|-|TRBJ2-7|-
CVSSLTDTAYEQYF
TGTGTCAGTAGCTTAACTGACACTGCCTACGAACAGTACTTC
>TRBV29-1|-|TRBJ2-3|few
CSASPLSAESTDMQYF
TGTAGCGCCAGCCCGCTATCGGCTGAATCCACAGATATGCAGTATTTT
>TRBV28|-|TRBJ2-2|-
CASSLSRRTGELFF
TGTGCCAGCAGCCTCTCTCGGCGCACCGGGGAGCTGTTTTTT
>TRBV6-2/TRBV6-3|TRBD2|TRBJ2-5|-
CGSSRGTRIDTQYF
TGTGGCAGCAGTCGTGGGACTAGAATCGATACCCAGTACTTC
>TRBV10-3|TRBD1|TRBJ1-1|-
CAISGDRAKTEAVF
TGTGCCATCAGTGGTGACAGGGCGAAGACTGAAGCTGTCTTT
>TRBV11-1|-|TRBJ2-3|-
CASSLKTNTQTDTQYF
TGTGCCAGCAGCCTCAAGACTAACACACAAACAGATACGCAGTATTTT
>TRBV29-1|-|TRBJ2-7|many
CSVETPHEQYF
TGCAGCGTTGAAACCCCTCACGAGCAGTACTTC
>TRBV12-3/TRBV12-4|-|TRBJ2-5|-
CASNRDTQETQYF
TGTGCCAGCAACCGGGACACCCAAGAGACCCAATACTTC
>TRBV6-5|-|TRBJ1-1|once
CASSFSIQRGDETFF
TGTGCCAGCAGTTTCTCGATTCAGAGGGGGGATGAGACTTTCTTT
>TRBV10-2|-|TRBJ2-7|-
CASSEGGSYKQYF
TGTGCCAGCAGTGAGGGTGGTTCCTACAAGCAGTACTTC
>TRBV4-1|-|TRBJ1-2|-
CASSQITGANHGYTF
TGCGCCAGCAGCCAAATAACAGGAGCTAACCATGGCTACACCTTT
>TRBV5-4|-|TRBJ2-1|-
CAGEWYSYNELFF
TGTGCTGGTGAGTGGTACTCCTATAATGAGCTGTTCTTC
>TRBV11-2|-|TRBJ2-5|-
CVSRSRDSAHQETQYF
TGTGTCAGCAGATCCAGAGACTCGGCCCACCAGGAGACCCAGTACTTC
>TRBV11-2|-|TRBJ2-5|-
CASSDPTGARETQYF
TGTGCCAGCAGCGACCCGACAGGAGCGAGAGAGACCCAGTACTTC
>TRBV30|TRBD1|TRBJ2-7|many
CAWLPGTGPHEQYF
TGTGCCTGGTTACCCGGGACAGGGCCCCACGAGCAGTACTTC
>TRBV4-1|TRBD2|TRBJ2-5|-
CASSQGLVAIQYF
TGCGCCAGCAGCCAGGGACTAGTGGCGATCCAGTACTTC
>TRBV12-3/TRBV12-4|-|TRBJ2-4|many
CASTRAQAKNIQYF
TGTGCCAGCACCCGGGCCCAAGCCAAAAACATTCAGTACTTC
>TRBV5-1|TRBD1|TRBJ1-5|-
CASSFTGGANQPQHF
TGCGCCAGCAGTTTCACAGGGGGCGCCAATCAGCCCCAGCATTTT
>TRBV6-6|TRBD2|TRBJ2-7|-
CTSRGLAGVGSYEQYF
TGTACCAGCAGGGGACTAGCGGGAGTGGGCTCCTACGAGCAGTACTTC
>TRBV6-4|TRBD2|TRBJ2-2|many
CASSPGLAGEAGELFF
TGTGCCAGCAGTCCGGGACTAGCGGGAGAGGCCGGGGAGCTGTTTTTT
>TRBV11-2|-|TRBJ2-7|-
CASGLGPEDPGGPPYFFYEQYF
TGTGCCAGTGGCTTAGGTCCGGAGGATCCCGGGGGCCCACCTTATTTTTTCTACGAGCAGTACTTC
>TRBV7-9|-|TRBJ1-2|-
CASRPQGGSGYTF
TGTGCCAGCAGGCCCCAGGGTGGCAGTGGCTACACCTTC
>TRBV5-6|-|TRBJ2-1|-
CASRSGAMGNEQFF
TGTGCCAGCAGATCCGGGGCGATGGGCAATGAGCAGTTCTTC
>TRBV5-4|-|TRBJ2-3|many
CASSYDYSTDTQYF
TGTGCCAGCAGCTACGACTACTCCACAGATACGCAGTATTTT